Presented here are 26 T cell receptor beta chains from one specimen sequenced in a study of blood T cell repertoires in COVID-19. Repertoires were generated with immunoSEQ multiplex PCR, while TCRdb's copy carries only in-frame clones and drops some. This sample has roughly 260,000 clones, with roughly 87% found just once. The sample was PBMCs or T cells enriched from blood (not recorded which). The receptors come from a woman younger than 45 with acute COVID-19.

In this sample, this clone turned up a few times. The CDR3 nucleotides read TGTGCCAGCAGGGGTGGACAGGGACCTAATGAAAAACTGTTTTTT. This gives the protein CASRGGQGPNEKLFF. The chain joins TRBV2 to TRBJ1-4, with 8 bases lining up with TRBD1. From germline, CDR1 is SNHLY and CDR2 FYNNEI. The CDR3 runs 15 residues. J was trimmed by 3 bases and V by 6 bases; bases with no gene match: 6. Based on the CDR3 plus reference TRBV2 and TRBJ1-4, the full variable domain is EPEVTQTPSHQVTQMGQEVILRCVPISNHLYFYWYRQILGQKVEFLVSFYNNEISEKSEIFDDQFSVERPDGSNFTLKIRSTKLEDSAMYFCASRGGQGPNEKLFFGSGTQLSVL.

The J gene is TRBJ2-7, the V gene TRBV6-5, with D possibly TRBD1 on 6 matching bases. The germline gives CDR1 MNHEY, CDR2 SVGAGI. CDR3 size: 14 residues. V was pared by 7 bases and J by 5 bases, with 18 bases between. Here the CDR3 DNA reads TGTGCCAGCACGCGTCAGGGGAGTAGCAACGAGCAGTACTTC. It encodes CASTRQGSSNEQYF.

The V call is TRBV6-2 or TRBV6-3, the J call TRBJ2-3, with D possibly being TRBD2 (6 bases). Trimming pared 5 bases from V and 5 bases from J, leaving 17 bases between. Germline CDR1 is MNHEY and CDR2 is SVGEGT. CDR3 size: 15 residues. CDR3: CASSPYREYEDTQYF. CDR3 DNA: TGTGCCAGCAGTCCCTACCGGGAGTACGAAGATACGCAGTATTTT.

The rearrangement links TRBV5-1 to TRBJ2-1; D is perhaps TRBD1 (7 bases). The germline V gene encodes CDR1 SGHRS and CDR2 YFSETQ. Trimming removed 2 bases at V and 10 bases at J, with 25 bases between. This CDR3 spans 17 amino acids. CDR3 DNA: TGCGCCAGCAGCTTTGTGGGTGGTAGTCAAGGAGGGGGCGAGCAGTTCTTC. As protein: CASSFVGGSQGGGEQFF.

The rearrangement links TRBV28 to TRBJ2-1; 7 bases line up with TRBD1. V shed 6 bases and J 2 bases; nucleotides not matched to a gene: 7. CDR3 size: 15 residues. Germline CDR1 is MDHEN and CDR2 is SYDVKM. In nucleotides, the CDR3 is TGTGCCAGCAGCTTACAGGGGAGTCCCTACAATGAGCAGTTCTTC. This sequence encodes CASSLQGSPYNEQFF. Full variable domain (rest looked up from reference TRBV28 and TRBJ2-1): DVKVTQSSRYLVKRTGEKVFLECVQDMDHENMFWYRQDPGLGLRLIYFSYDVKMKEKGDIPEGYSVSREKKERFSLILESASTNQTSMYLCASSLQGSPYNEQFFGPGTRLTVL.

This chain joins TRBV5-8 and TRBJ1-1; D is undetermined. Trimming pared 1 base from V and 0 bases from J, leaving 4 bases between. Germline V gene data show CDR1 as SGHTS and CDR2 as YDEGEE. CDR3 length equals 13 residues. The CDR3 spells CASSLTVNTEAFF. The CDR3 DNA follows: TGTGCCAGCAGCTTGACGGTGAACACTGAAGCTTTCTTT.

The chain joins TRBV6-2 or TRBV6-3 to TRBJ2-5, with 10 bases that match TRBD1. CDR3 length equals 15 residues. Germline CDR1 reads MNHEY; CDR2 reads SVGEGT. J gave up 7 bases and V 6 bases, and 11 bases lay outside the gene matches. CDR3 region: CASSRGQGTAATQYF. CDR3 nucleotide sequence: TGTGCCAGCAGCAGGGGACAGGGGACAGCTGCGACCCAGTACTTC.

This chain joins TRBV7-8 and TRBJ2-7; D unclear. Germline V CDR1 and CDR2: SGHVS, FQNEAQ. The CDR3 runs 12 residues. The V end was cut by 5 bases, the J end by 4 bases, with 9 bases between. For the CDR3, the DNA is TGTGCCAGCAGCCCACCCGGGTACGAGCAGTACTTC. Encoded protein: CASSPPGYEQYF.

The chain combines TRBV19 with TRBJ1-1; D may be TRBD1 (6 bases). The CDR3 runs 13 residues. Germline V gives CDR1 LNHDA, CDR2 SQIVND (reference sequence). Trimming pared 3 bases from V and 5 bases from J, leaving 10 bases between. In DNA form, the CDR3 reads TGTGCCAGTAGTATTGAGAGGGGGACTGAAGCTTTCTTT. Its protein is CASSIERGTEAFF.

The CDR3 protein is CASSARGAYEQYF. CDR3 sequence (DNA): TGTGCCAGTAGTGCCAGGGGTGCCTACGAGCAGTACTTC. V is TRBV19 and J is TRBJ2-7, with a weak D call TRBD1 (6 bases). The CDR3 runs to 13 residues. Trimming stripped 5 bases from V and 2 bases from J, with 10 bases between. Germline CDR1 LNHDA, CDR2 SQIVND (reference sequence).

The chain uses TRBV30 and TRBJ1-1; 10 bases line up with TRBD1. Germline CDR1 is GTSNPN and CDR2 is SVGIG (reference sequence). The CDR3 spans 15 residues. V lost 1 base and J lost 5; bases outside the gene matches: 7. The CDR3 sequence: CAWSAPDRGHTEAFF. CDR3 sequence (DNA): TGTGCCTGGAGTGCCCCCGACAGGGGGCATACTGAAGCTTTCTTT.

The gene calls are TRBV12-3 or TRBV12-4 and TRBJ1-3, with D perhaps matching TRBD1 (5 bases). With 8 bases removed from V and 11 bases from J, the gap between germline ends came to 7 bases. The CDR3 totals 9 residues. For the CDR3, the DNA is TGTGCCAGCGGGGCCCCCATATATTTT. Translation gives CASGAPIYF.

The J gene is TRBJ1-2, the V gene TRBV30; 11 nucleotides line up with TRBD1. CDR3 length: 13 residues. Germline values: CDR1 GTSNPN, CDR2 SVGIG (reference sequence). Unmatched junction bases numbered 4, after V lost 4 bases and J lost 6 bases. The CDR3 sequence: CAWTWTGGDGYTF. CDR3 sequence (DNA): TGTGCCTGGACATGGACAGGGGGCGATGGCTACACCTTC.

V usage is TRBV27 and J usage is TRBJ1-1, with a weak D call TRBD1 (6 bases). This CDR3 comprises 16 residues. CDR1 and CDR2 from the germline V gene are MNHEY and SMNVEV (reference sequence). Trimming stripped 2 bases from V and 0 bases from J, with 13 bases between. Here the CDR3 reads CASSLQNRVMNTEAFF. The CDR3 region has the DNA TGTGCCAGCAGTTTACAAAACAGGGTGATGAACACTGAAGCTTTCTTT.

The J gene is TRBJ2-2, the V gene TRBV5-1; 9 nucleotides agree with TRBD1. V lost 2 bases, J lost 3 bases, and 8 bases stayed unmatched. The CDR3 is 17 residues long. The germline gives CDR1 SGHRS, CDR2 YFSETQ. This chain's CDR3 is CASSFRDRVRDTGELFF. The CDR3 nucleotides are TGCGCCAGCAGCTTTCGGGACAGGGTTAGGGACACCGGGGAGCTGTTTTTT.

The CDR3 sequence: CASLAGGETQYF. DNA for the CDR3: TGTGCCAGCCTAGCGGGAGGAGAGACCCAGTACTTC. The chain employs TRBV2 and TRBJ2-5; TRBD2 matches 11 bases. From germline, CDR1 is SNHLY and CDR2 FYNNEI. V lost 8 bases to trimming and J lost 4 bases; unmatched junction nucleotides: 0. This CDR3 has 12 residues.

The chain is built from TRBV24-1 and TRBJ2-1; 14 nucleotides align to TRBD2. Germline CDR1 and CDR2: KGHDR and SFDVKD. CDR3 length: 16 amino acids. The junction had 6 bases not matched to a gene; V was cut back by 4 bases and J by 8 bases. CDR3 protein: CATSDTTSGRGDEQFF. CDR3 bases: TGTGCCACCAGTGACACGACTAGCGGGAGGGGCGATGAGCAGTTCTTC.

This clone is a singleton in its sample. The rearrangement joins TRBV9 to TRBJ1-3; TRBD1 might be the D (6 bases). The germline CDR1 and CDR2 sequences are SGDLS and YYNGEE. V was clipped by 0 bases and J by 0 bases, with 13 bases between them. This CDR3 contains 17 residues. CDR3 coding DNA: TGTGCCAGCAGCGTAGGGAAGGGGGAGAGCTCTGGAAACACCATATATTTT. Protein sequence: CASSVGKGESSGNTIYF.

The rearrangement joins TRBV24-1 to TRBJ1-2; 11 bases are shared with TRBD1. Germline trimming cut 4 bases from V and 7 bases from J; bases unmatched to any gene: 4. CDR1 is KGHDR and CDR2 is SFDVKD in the germline V gene. The CDR3 sequence is 14 residues long. CDR3 protein: CATSDPGQGGGYTF. In DNA form, the CDR3 reads TGTGCCACCAGTGACCCGGGACAGGGGGGTGGCTACACCTTC.

This clone was seen a single time. The chain combines TRBV28 with TRBJ2-5, with 10 bases identical to TRBD1. The CDR3 consists of 13 residues. J gave up 5 bases and V 6 bases, and 3 bases lay outside the gene matches. From germline, CDR1 is MDHEN and CDR2 SYDVKM. CDR3 DNA sequence: TGTGCCAGCAGGACAGGGGGCTTCGAGACCCAGTACTTC. Amino acids: CASRTGGFETQYF.

The chain couples TRBV7-2 to TRBJ2-4; TRBD2 matches at 7 bases. Per germline, CDR1 SGHTA and CDR2 FQGNSA. CDR3 size: 15 residues. Unmatched junction bases numbered 10, after V lost 5 bases and J lost 6 bases. Written as DNA, the CDR3 is TGTGCCAGCAGCCCCCGGGCGGGGGTTCGAAACATTCAGTACTTC. As protein: CASSPRAGVRNIQYF.

J is TRBJ1-5 and V is TRBV15, with TRBD1 matching 10 bases. Germline trimming cut 5 bases from V and 6 bases from J; bases unmatched to any gene: 7. This CDR3 has 15 amino acids. Per germline, CDR1 LNHNV and CDR2 YYDKDF (reference sequence). The CDR3 loop reads CATSPGQGVFQPQHF. The CDR3 DNA sequence: TGTGCCACCAGCCCAGGACAGGGGGTGTTTCAGCCCCAGCATTTT.

V and J are TRBV6-1 and TRBJ2-3, with D perhaps TRBD1 (7 bases). The CDR3 covers 14 residues. Trimming cost V 2 bases and J 6 bases, with 12 bases left between them. Per germline, CDR1 MNHNS and CDR2 SASEGT. DNA of the CDR3: TGTGCCAGCAGTGAAAGCAGGGGGGACGATACGCAGTATTTT. Its translation is CASSESRGDDTQYF.

The chain recombines TRBV4-2 with TRBJ1-6; 8 nucleotides line up with TRBD1. The junction had 8 bases not matched to a gene; V was cut back by 0 bases and J by 10 bases. The CDR3 runs 16 residues. Germline V gene sequence: CDR1 LGHNA, CDR2 YNFKEQ. The CDR3 nucleotides are TGTGCCAGCAGCCAAGACCCTGGACAGGGCACCTCACCCCTCCACTTT. Its protein product is CASSQDPGQGTSPLHF.

The chain uses TRBV27 and TRBJ1-5, with 7 nucleotides matching TRBD1. The V gene's germline CDR1 is MNHEY and CDR2 SMNVEV (reference sequence). This CDR3 comprises 16 residues. V lost 5 bases, J lost 7 bases, and 14 bases stayed unmatched. The CDR3 DNA reads TGTGCCAGCAGTCAAACCCTGACAGGGAATGGCCAGCCCCAGCATTTT. This codes for CASSQTLTGNGQPQHF.

Here the CDR3 DNA reads TGTGCCAGCAGTGACCCCCCGGACATCTACGAGCAGTACTTC. Residues: CASSDPPDIYEQYF. The genes are TRBV2 and TRBJ2-7; D perhaps matches TRBD1 (5 bases). Germline V gene sequence: CDR1 SNHLY, CDR2 FYNNEI. CDR3 size: 14 residues. V lost 3 bases and J 3 bases, leaving 12 bases between the germline ends.